This T cell receptor (beta chain) was recorded in a study of T cell repertoires in cytomegalovirus infection. General observations from the study: CMV-specific HLA-C-restricted TCR beta clonotypes dominated the ex vivo response.

TCRdb reanalysed the reads using MiXCR and keeps one entry per CDR3 protein. The sample consists of about 830,000 distinct CDR3 sequences, 32% of them appearing once. There are a few counts of this clonotype. Its cognate antigen is unknown. The CDR3 is 13 residues long. V lost 2 bases, J lost 6 bases, and 10 bases lay in between. Germline CDR1 reads ENHRY; CDR2 reads SYGVKD. Sequencing was performed on cultured CD8+ T cells from PBMCs, taken from culture after CMV antigen stimulation. The receptor was isolated from a human donor in good health (CMV status not recorded). Some clones in this sample may be carry-over from other donors' samples. The chain uses TRBV10-3 and TRBJ1-2; D is possibly TRBD1 (6 bases). In DNA, the CDR3 is TGTGCCATCAGTGAGGAGGGGGTGGATGGCTACACCTTC. Protein product: CAISEEGVDGYTF.